Presented here are 31 T cell receptor beta chains from one specimen sequenced in a study of beta chain features in type 1 diabetes. Every bit of the isolated RNA underwent reverse transcription, so sequencing read expressed TCRB transcripts. Sequenced by immunoSEQ multiplex PCR; TCRdb stores in-frame clones only, minus some. The data hold approximately 150,000 clones, with around 13% observed a single time. These TCRs' antigens remain unknown. Findings of the study overall: People with Type 1 diabetes carried modestly yet significantly shorter TCRB CDR3s in all four CD4+ subsets.

Input material: central memory CD4+ T cells from blood. These receptor sequences come from a man aged 18 to 30 with type 1 diabetes.

There are a few counts of this clone. The rearrangement links TRBV5-1 to TRBJ2-7; TRBD2 agrees at 8 bases. This CDR3 region has 15 residues. Unmatched junction bases numbered 10, after V lost 4 bases and J lost 4 bases. The germline V gene encodes CDR1 SGHRS and CDR2 YFSETQ. In DNA form, the CDR3 reads TGCGCCAGCAGCCTACTAGCGGCCTCGTTATACGAGCAGTACTTC. This gives the protein CASSLLAASLYEQYF.

This rearrangement joins TRBV7-9 to TRBJ2-7; 9 positions agree with TRBD1. Germline values: CDR1 SEHNR, CDR2 FQNEAQ (reference sequence). This CDR3 spans 15 amino acids. V lost 5 bases and J lost 4; bases outside the gene matches: 9. As DNA, the CDR3 is TGTGCCAGCAGCACCTCAGGGACAGGGTATTACGAGCAGTACTTC. Translated: CASSTSGTGYYEQYF.

Many counts were recorded for this clone. The rearrangement uses TRBV28 and TRBJ2-6, with D possibly TRBD1 on 5 matching bases. The CDR3 totals 15 residues. Germline loops: CDR1 MDHEN, CDR2 SYDVKM. The V end lost 6 bases, the J end lost 0 bases, and 9 bases lay between the germline ends. DNA of the CDR3: TGTGCCAGCAGCCCCGACAGCTCTGGGGCCAACGTCCTGACTTTC. Translation: CASSPDSSGANVLTF.

This clone was counted only a few times. This rearrangement joins TRBV28 to TRBJ2-5; 7 positions agree with TRBD1. V was clipped by 2 bases and J by 2 bases; unmatched bases: 5. This CDR3 is built from 15 residues. Germline loops: CDR1 MDHEN, CDR2 SYDVKM. The DNA of the CDR3 is TGTGCCAGCAGTTTACCTTACAGGGGACAAGAGACCCAGTACTTC. Its protein is CASSLPYRGQETQYF.

This clone was picked up a small number of times. The chain has TRBV5-1 and TRBJ2-5, with D hard to call. Per the germline V gene, CDR1 is SGHRS and CDR2 is YFSETQ. Trimming removed 0 bases at V and 1 base at J, with 4 bases between. The CDR3 has 13 amino acids. The CDR3 region is CASSLATQETQYF. In DNA form, the CDR3 reads TGCGCCAGCAGCTTGGCCACCCAAGAGACCCAGTACTTC.

This clone was seen repeatedly, ten times or more. The V and J genes are TRBV14 and TRBJ2-7; D not resolved. There are 11 residues in the CDR3. Between the trimmed V and J ends, which lost 2 bases and 7 bases, there was a span of 6 bases. Germline CDR1 and CDR2: SGHDN and FVKESK. As DNA, the CDR3 is TGTGCCAGCAGCCAATACGTAGAGCAGTACTTC. Translating it yields CASSQYVEQYF.

Ten or more counts support this clone. The chain links TRBV30 to TRBJ2-7; a possible D gene is TRBD1 (5 bases). Germline V lookup: CDR1 GTSNPN, CDR2 SVGIG (reference sequence). The CDR3 runs to 14 residues. V was clipped by 8 bases and J by 0 bases, with 17 bases between them. CDR3 DNA sequence: TGTGCCGTACAAGGGGCAGGCGGCTCCTACGAGCAGTACTTC. This encodes CAVQGAGGSYEQYF.

The chain employs TRBV7-2 and TRBJ2-1; 7 bases map to TRBD2. Germline lookup yields CDR1 SGHTA and CDR2 FQGNSA. With 5 bases clipped from V and 9 bases from J, the junction kept 7 bases outside the gene matches. The CDR3 sequence is 13 residues long. The CDR3 here is CASSDRTRGEQFF. CDR3 in DNA: TGTGCCAGCAGCGACCGGACTAGGGGTGAGCAGTTCTTC.

The chain couples TRBV30 to TRBJ1-6; 7 bases fit TRBD1. Germline CDR1 is GTSNPN and CDR2 is SVGIG (reference sequence). J was trimmed by 10 bases and V by 5 bases; bases with no gene match: 14. The CDR3 has 15 amino acids. The CDR3 DNA sequence: TGTGCCTGGGGAAACCGGGACAGAAAGAACTCACCCCTCCACTTT. Protein sequence: CAWGNRDRKNSPLHF.

This clone was picked up many times. The chain employs TRBV11-2 and TRBJ2-1; possibly TRBD2 for D (6 bases). Germline V gene sequence: CDR1 SGHAT, CDR2 FQNNGV. Trimming shortened V by 0 bases and J by 5 bases, and 8 bases separated the two germline ends. The CDR3 is made up of 14 amino acids. The CDR3 spells CASSLEPGDNEQFF. In DNA form, the CDR3 reads TGTGCCAGCAGCTTAGAGCCGGGGGACAATGAGCAGTTCTTC.

This clone came up a few times. This chain links TRBV5-4 with TRBJ1-5; 8 nucleotides match TRBD1. Trimming took 4 bases from V and 5 from J; bases not matched to a gene: 5. Germline CDR1 is SGHNT and CDR2 is YYREEE (reference sequence). The CDR3 runs 14 residues. The CDR3 nucleotides are TGTGCCAGCAGCCGACAGGGGTTCCATCAGCCCCAGCATTTT. This sequence encodes CASSRQGFHQPQHF.

This clone has just a few counts. Written as DNA, the CDR3 is TGTGCCAGTAGGGAAGTGGCTGGCTCCTACGAGCAGTACTTC. This translates into CASREVAGSYEQYF. The chain combines TRBV19 with TRBJ2-7; D gene uncertain. Germline-derived CDR1 and CDR2 are LNHDA and SQIVND (reference sequence). The CDR3 has 14 residues. Trimming cost V 6 bases and J 0 bases, with 12 bases left between them.

The CDR3 loop reads CAWSLRDGGYTF. The CDR3, as DNA: TGTGCCTGGAGTCTCCGGGACGGGGGCTACACCTTC. V is TRBV30 and J is TRBJ1-2; perhaps TRBD1 as D (5 bases). This CDR3 comprises 12 residues. Germline V gene data show CDR1 as GTSNPN and CDR2 as SVGIG (reference sequence). V lost 2 bases and J 8 bases, leaving 12 bases between the germline ends.

The chain links TRBV29-1 to TRBJ1-2; no clear D gene. The CDR3 spans 14 residues. CDR1 is SQVTM, CDR2 ANQGSEA, per germline. The V and J ends lost 0 bases and 4 bases respectively, with 12 bases between them. The CDR3 spells CSVEEAGMVYGYTF. CDR3 nucleotide sequence: TGCAGCGTTGAAGAGGCGGGGATGGTCTATGGCTACACCTTC.

The J gene is TRBJ2-5, the V gene TRBV5-6; possibly TRBD1 for D (6 bases). The germline gives CDR1 SGHDT, CDR2 YYEEEE. The CDR3 is 15 residues long. V lost 0 bases and J lost 1, with 10 bases in between. The CDR3 DNA sequence: TGTGCCAGCAGCTTGGGGCAGGGGTTCCAAGAGACCCAGTACTTC. Its protein is CASSLGQGFQETQYF. Drawing the rest from reference TRBV5-6 and TRBJ2-5, the complete variable domain is DAGVTQSPTHLIKTRGQQVTLRCSPKSGHDTVSWYQQALGQGPQFIFQYYEEEERQRGNFPDRFSGHQFPNYSSELNVNALLLGDSALYLCASSLGQGFQETQYFGPGTRLLVL.

The chain uses TRBV23-1 and TRBJ1-1, with D unclear. TRBV23-1 is given ORF status, its function remaining uncertain. Trimming took off 7 bases at V and 1 base at J, with 10 bases between the two ends. This CDR3 comprises 13 residues. The CDR3 here is CASTRAPNTEAFF. The DNA of the CDR3 is TGCGCCAGCACCCGGGCCCCGAACACTGAAGCTTTCTTT.

The table lists this clone with many counts. The gene calls are TRBV10-3 and TRBJ2-5; TRBD2 aligns across 9 bases. The V segment lost 8 bases and the J segment 4 bases; nucleotides outside the gene matches: 8. Germline assignment: CDR1 ENHRY and CDR2 SYGVKD. CDR3 length: 14 amino acids. Written as DNA, the CDR3 is TGTGCCATCGCGAGCCTAGCGGGGACAGAGACCCAGTACTTC. It yields the protein CAIASLAGTETQYF.

This clone was observed a handful of times. The chain is built from TRBV28 and TRBJ1-2, with 7 nucleotides matching TRBD1. Germline CDR1 is MDHEN and CDR2 is SYDVKM. The CDR3 is made up of 15 amino acids. The V gene end was trimmed by 7 bases and the J gene end by 4 bases; junction bases not matched to a gene: 12. This CDR3 reads CASTPGQVVSYGYTF. In nucleotides, the CDR3 is TGTGCCAGCACCCCCGGACAGGTTGTCTCCTATGGCTACACCTTC.

The sample holds a few counts of this clone. The rearrangement links TRBV20-1 to TRBJ1-1, with no clear D. Germline V gene sequence: CDR1 DFQATT, CDR2 SNEGSKA (reference sequence). V dropped 6 bases and J dropped 0 bases, with 5 bases sitting between them. This CDR3 is 11 amino acids long. The CDR3 DNA is TGCAGTGCCACGATGAACACTGAAGCTTTCTTT. It specifies CSATMNTEAFF.

This clone was recorded a few times. The rearrangement links TRBV5-1 to TRBJ2-1; D is uncertain. With 2 bases removed from V and 9 bases from J, the gap between germline ends came to 6 bases. The CDR3 is 11 residues long. Germline V lookup: CDR1 SGHRS, CDR2 YFSETQ. CDR3 sequence reads: CASSFDREQFF. The CDR3 DNA is TGCGCCAGCAGCTTCGACCGTGAGCAGTTCTTC.

The chain carries TRBV9 and TRBJ2-5; D might be TRBD1 or TRBD2, each matching 6 bases. Trimming removed 3 bases at V and 4 bases at J, with 13 bases between. The CDR3 length is 14 residues. Per the germline V gene, CDR1 is SGDLS and CDR2 is YYNGEE. DNA for the CDR3: TGTGCCAGCAGCGCAAGGGGGACTTTAGAGACCCAGTACTTC. Its protein is CASSARGTLETQYF.

The table lists this clone with a few counts. The rearrangement uses TRBV5-4 and TRBJ2-1; possible D gene TRBD1, 6 bases. V lost 0 bases to trimming and J lost 3 bases, with 13 bases between them. The CDR3 spans 16 residues. Germline CDR1 is SGHNT and CDR2 is YYREEE (reference sequence). CDR3 in amino acids: CASSLATGTHYNEQFF. In DNA form, the CDR3 reads TGTGCCAGCAGCTTGGCTACCGGGACACACTACAATGAGCAGTTCTTC.

The rearrangement joins TRBV9 to TRBJ2-1; no clear D. CDR1 and CDR2 (germline): SGDLS, YYNGEE. This CDR3 is 13 amino acids long. V was shortened by 2 bases and J by 5 bases, with 8 bases between the two germline ends. The DNA for the CDR3 is TGTGCCAGCAGCGTCCGGAGTGACAATGAGCAGTTCTTC. Amino acids: CASSVRSDNEQFF.

The rearrangement joins TRBV28 to TRBJ1-2, with TRBD1 matching 8 bases. CDR3 size: 15 residues. With V trimmed by 6 bases and J by 4 bases, 10 bases remained unmatched. Germline CDR1 MDHEN, CDR2 SYDVKM. The CDR3 spells CASRPPPGTGYGYTF. CDR3 coding DNA: TGTGCCAGCAGGCCCCCTCCCGGGACAGGCTATGGCTACACCTTC.

This clone has more than one count but fewer than ten. The J gene is TRBJ2-6, the V gene TRBV19, with TRBD1 as a possible D gene (5 bases). Trimming pared 7 bases from V and 0 bases from J, leaving 13 bases between. CDR1 LNHDA and CDR2 SQIVND come from the germline V gene (reference sequence). The CDR3 loop spans 16 amino acids. CDR3: CASNPRDSSGANVLTF. The CDR3 DNA reads as TGTGCCAGTAATCCCAGGGATAGCTCTGGGGCCAACGTCCTGACTTTC. Filled out from reference TRBV19 and TRBJ2-6, the complete variable domain reads DGGITQSPKYLFRKEGQNVTLSCEQNLNHDAMYWYRQDPGQGLRLIYYSQIVNDFQKGDIAEGYSVSREKKESFPLTVTSAQKNPTAFYLCASNPRDSSGANVLTFGAGSRLTVL.

The J gene is TRBJ2-7, the V gene TRBV6-1; perhaps TRBD1 as D (5 bases). The CDR3 length is 15 residues. V was cut by 2 bases and J by 2 bases, with 13 bases left in between. Germline V gene sequence: CDR1 MNHNS, CDR2 SASEGT. CDR3 protein: CASSEMGKGAYEQYF. The CDR3 bases are TGTGCCAGCAGTGAAATGGGGAAAGGGGCCTACGAGCAGTACTTC.

The CDR3 DNA reads TGTGCCAGCATTCTCAGGGCCGATACGCAGTATTTT. It is translated as CASILRADTQYF. The chain uses TRBV2 and TRBJ2-3; the D gene is possibly TRBD1 (5 bases). The V end was cut by 7 bases, the J end by 6 bases, with 11 bases between. The CDR3 has 12 amino acids. Germline lookup yields CDR1 SNHLY and CDR2 FYNNEI.

The V and J genes are TRBV2 and TRBJ2-3; D possibly corresponds to TRBD1 (5 bases). The CDR3 spans 14 residues. Per germline, CDR1 SNHLY and CDR2 FYNNEI. Trimming pared 7 bases from V and 2 bases from J, leaving 13 bases between. CDR3 coding DNA: TGTGCCAGCATGGTAGACAGCCCCACAGATACGCAGTATTTT. Translated: CASMVDSPTDTQYF.

The rearrangement uses TRBV29-1 and TRBJ1-5; possibly TRBD1 for D (5 bases). Germline V gene lookup returns CDR1 SQVTM and CDR2 ANQGSEA. V was trimmed by 4 bases and J by 1 base, leaving 8 bases between them. This CDR3 contains 13 residues. CDR3: CSVGSGSNQPQHF. DNA for the CDR3: TGCAGCGTTGGGTCAGGGAGCAATCAGCCCCAGCATTTT.

V is TRBV4-2 and J is TRBJ2-1; D is unresolved. V dropped 1 base and J dropped 6 bases, with 13 bases sitting between them. Germline CDR1 and CDR2: LGHNA and YNFKEQ. The CDR3 sequence is 15 residues long. In DNA form, the CDR3 reads TGTGCCAGCAGCCAAGGGCTACAGTTGTCCAATGAGCAGTTCTTC. Translation gives CASSQGLQLSNEQFF.

This clone was seen more than once but under ten times. The V gene is TRBV4-1, the J gene TRBJ2-5, with 8 bases fitting TRBD1. V was pared by 1 base and J by 1 base, with 11 bases of the junction left unmatched. The CDR3 consists of 18 residues. The germline gives CDR1 MGHRA, CDR2 YSYEKL. CDR3 DNA: TGCGCCAGCAGCCAAGTTTTGGGGCAGGGGGCCTTCCAAGAGACCCAGTACTTC. As protein: CASSQVLGQGAFQETQYF.